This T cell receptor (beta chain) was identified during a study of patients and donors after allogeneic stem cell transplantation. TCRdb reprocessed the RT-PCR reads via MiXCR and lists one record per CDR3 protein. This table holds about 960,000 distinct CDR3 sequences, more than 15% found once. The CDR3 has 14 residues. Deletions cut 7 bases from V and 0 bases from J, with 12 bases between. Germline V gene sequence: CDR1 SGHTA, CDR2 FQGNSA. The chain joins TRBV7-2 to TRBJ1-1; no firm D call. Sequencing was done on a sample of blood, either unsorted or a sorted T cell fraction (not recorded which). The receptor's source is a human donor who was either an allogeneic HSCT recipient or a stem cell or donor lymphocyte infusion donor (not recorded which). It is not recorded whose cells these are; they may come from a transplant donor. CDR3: CASTPFPMNTEAFF. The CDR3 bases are TGTGCCAGCACCCCTTTTCCAATGAACACTGAAGCTTTCTTT.